This is a list of T cell receptor beta chains from one sample in a study of T-cell reconstitution after alpha-beta-depleted transplantation in children. TCRdb itself ran the PCR reads through MiXCR, one entry per CDR3 protein. Here the sample spans 490,000 or so distinct CDR3 sequences, roughly an eighth being singletons. The sequences come from PBMCs from the stem cell graft donor, collected from the stem cell graft. Receptor source: a human donor who donated a stem cell graft to a child with combined immunodeficiency. CDR3s include the opening cysteine and the closing phenylalanine or tryptophan. D genes are given only for firm matches. Some rows have no size entry. The others give once, few or many, or a class for an expanded clone.

size	V	J	D	DNA	CDR3
many	TRBV27	TRBJ2-1	NA	TGTGCCAGCAGCCTTAGGGGGTTGGGGACGGATGTGAGGGAGCAGTTCTTC	CASSLRGLGTDVREQFF
NA	TRBV7-2	TRBJ2-7	NA	TGTGCCAGCAGCTTAACCGGGCAGCGGTACTACGAGCAGTACTTC	CASSLTGQRYYEQYF
NA	TRBV27	TRBJ2-2	NA	TGTGCCAGCAGTTGGGGGCCCGGGGAGCTGTTTTTT	CASSWGPGELFF
NA	TRBV5-1	TRBJ2-2	NA	TGCGCCAGCAGCTTGGAGCTTGAGGAGCTGTTTTTT	CASSLELEELFF
NA	TRBV25-1	TRBJ2-1	TRBD2	TGTGCCAGCAGTGATGCGCTAGCGGGAGTAGGGGATTACAATGAGCAGTTCTTC	CASSDALAGVGDYNEQFF
few	TRBV9	TRBJ2-7	TRBD2	TGTGCCAGCAGCTCCCGGACTAGCGGGGGTTCTGTGCAGTACTTC	CASSSRTSGGSVQYF
few	TRBV5-1	TRBJ2-1	TRBD1	TGCGCCAGCAGCTTCGGGACAGGGTCTTCCAATGAGCAGTTCTTC	CASSFGTGSSNEQFF
many	TRBV12-3/TRBV12-4	TRBJ2-3	TRBD2	TGTGCCAGCAGTACTAGCGGGGGCACAGATACGCAGTATTTT	CASSTSGGTDTQYF
NA	TRBV24-1	TRBJ2-2	NA	TGTGCCACCAGTGAGAAGGACGGCTTAGTTTTCACCGGGGAGCTGTTTTTT	CATSEKDGLVFTGELFF
many	TRBV29-1	TRBJ2-7	TRBD1	TGCAGCGTCGGGACAGGGATCTTCGAGCAGTACTTC	CSVGTGIFEQYF
NA	TRBV5-1	TRBJ2-5	TRBD1	TGCGCCAGCAGCCCGGGACAGGGAGTAGAGACCCAGTACTTC	CASSPGQGVETQYF
few	TRBV7-2	TRBJ2-7	TRBD1	TGTGCCAGCAGCCAGTGGACAGGCACCTACGAGCAGTACTTC	CASSQWTGTYEQYF
NA	TRBV12-3/TRBV12-4	TRBJ1-6	NA	TGTGCCAGCAGTTTTCGGAGCTCCTATAATTCACCCCTCCACTTT	CASSFRSSYNSPLHF
once	TRBV5-1	TRBJ2-6	NA	TGCGCCAGCAGCACGGACTTCACCCCTGGGGCCAACGTCCTGACTTTC	CASSTDFTPGANVLTF
many	TRBV4-2	TRBJ2-1	NA	TGTGCCAGCAGCCAAGAGGATAGCGCCAACAATGAGCAGTTCTTC	CASSQEDSANNEQFF
NA	TRBV29-1	TRBJ2-2	NA	TGCAGCGTTGCTGGTATCAACACCGGGGAGCTGTTTTTT	CSVAGINTGELFF
NA	TRBV5-5	TRBJ1-5	NA	TGTGCCAGCAGCTTGGAGCGGAATAGCAATCAGCCCCAGCATTTT	CASSLERNSNQPQHF